This T cell receptor beta chain was identified during a study of T cell responses to AZD1222 COVID-19 vaccine (dated by TCRdb to the early 2020s). With regard to the full study: A total of more than 230 trial participants underwent TCR sequencing, of whom 200 to 220 had received two doses of AZD1222 and 26 had received two doses of the MenACWY control vaccine. Trial participants were enrolled by age into subgroups of 18-55, 56-69 and 70-plus years, and around 150, 28 and 57 TCR-sequenced participants, respectively, were included in these subgroups.

The CDR3 regions of human TCRbeta chains were analyzed by immunosequencing. The source study handled its data this way. Repertoire TCRs were checked for matches against a reference library of SARS-CoV-2-specific TCRs that had been generated using the MIRA antigen-specificity platform. Breadth meant the fraction of unique TCRs that were SARS-CoV-2-associated, whereas depth meant the fraction of total T cells that were SARS-CoV-2-associated. Using the MIRA data, each spike-specific TCR was assigned both to the spike region to which the TCR was reactive and to a CD4 or CD8 class. Log10-transformed breadth and depth values were compared by one-way ANOVA with Sidak's multiple comparisons tests. Not all clones reach the TCRdb copy of this immuneACCESS table, which keeps in-frame sequences only. Checked studies attribute under half of the gap to unresolved V genes and leave the rest unexplained. That table furnishes V, J and clone size, whereas the DNA furnished D and trimming. The sample table holds some 97,000 clones, of which more than 75% were seen once. 4% to 4.5% of the sample is taken by the ten largest.

The CDR3 starts with the cysteine, ends with the phenylalanine, and has 18 residues. Only the CDR3 region is kept as DNA, spanning 54 bases read in frame from base 1. Trimming accounts for 0 bases at V and 4 bases at J, while the number of junction bases matched to no gene is 11. From the germline V gene, CDR1 is SGHAT and CDR2 is FQNNGV. Sample time point, as interpreted from the label and publication: baseline before first vaccination. The intended sense of this specimen's treatment or condition label: meningococcal conjugate vaccine given as trial control. Vaccinee samples were obtained from the UK trials COV001 and COV002, which included a single-blind randomized controlled phase 2/3 trial of AZD1222 (ChAdOx1 nCoV-19) in healthy adults. Trial participant PBMC samples were collected at day 0 and day 28 after the second dose for TCRbeta chain sequencing. Beyond this particular receptor, the publication reports: Most participants were white British and females outnumbered males, and the authors suggested that clonal diversity may have been underestimated. Only 5 to 7 AZD1222 recipients were SARS-CoV-2 seropositive at baseline, limiting conclusions about previously exposed vaccinees. The 56-69-year group was small, and its depth increase did not reach significance, likely because of low power. Spike-specific TCR breadth and depth rose significantly after two AZD1222 doses compared with day 0 and with MenACWY recipients. Nearly half of unique spike-specific TCRs reportedly recognized epitopes outside regions mutated in the B.1.351 and B.1.1.7 variants. Because no samples from the day 14 peak response were available, repertoires could be characterized only after the peak T cell response. Vaccine-associated CD4 TCRs spanned the whole spike protein, with dominant responses in regions 160-218 and 743-854.

As regards this clone: Which antigen it targets is not known. No base quality values were provided; no much bigger clone lies one nucleotide off.

The V and J segments used are TRBV11-2 and TRBJ2-1; 8 bases in between match TRBD2. This sample comprised peripheral blood, obtained on day 0 of MenACWY control vaccination. This clonotype originated in an adult in good health. The nucleotide sequence reads TGTGCCAGCAGCTTAGATGGAAGTGGGCGGGGGGTTTACAATGAGCAGTTCTTC. Its amino acids are CASSLDGSGRGVYNEQFF.